This TCR beta chain stems from a study of molecular identifiers for immune sequencing clone quantification. Study summary: Split five ways in replicates, RNA from about 20,000 or 100,000 naive CD8 cells had four portions sequenced.

This clonotype was recorded many times. Libraries for naive CD8 T cells, which were made from approximately 20,000 to 980,000 sorted cells, drew on 10%, 30% or 50% of the RNA. Naive CD8 T cells, phenotype CD8+CD4-CCR7+CD45RA+, were sorted. Previously described methods and listed TCR primers produced bulk TCR libraries. TCRdb re-called the PCR reads with MiXCR, one entry per CDR3 protein. Among tens of thousands of distinct CDR3 sequences listed, around 18% were seen once. CDR1 is MNHEY and CDR2 is SVGEGT in the germline V gene. The CDR3 totals 11 residues. Trimming left V 8 bases short and J 6 bases short, with 11 bases between.

The sequence came from a human donor in good health. Some libraries in this study had Jurkat cell RNA spiked in. Sequencing was performed on naive CD8+ T cells from blood, with Jurkat cell RNA spiked in. Subset in this sample: FACS-sorted CD8+CD4-CCR7+CD45RA+ naive T cells. The chain couples TRBV6-2 or TRBV6-3 to TRBJ2-7, with D uncertain. The CDR3 loop is CASALPSEQYF. The DNA of the CDR3 is TGTGCCAGCGCCCTTCCTTCCGAGCAGTACTTC.